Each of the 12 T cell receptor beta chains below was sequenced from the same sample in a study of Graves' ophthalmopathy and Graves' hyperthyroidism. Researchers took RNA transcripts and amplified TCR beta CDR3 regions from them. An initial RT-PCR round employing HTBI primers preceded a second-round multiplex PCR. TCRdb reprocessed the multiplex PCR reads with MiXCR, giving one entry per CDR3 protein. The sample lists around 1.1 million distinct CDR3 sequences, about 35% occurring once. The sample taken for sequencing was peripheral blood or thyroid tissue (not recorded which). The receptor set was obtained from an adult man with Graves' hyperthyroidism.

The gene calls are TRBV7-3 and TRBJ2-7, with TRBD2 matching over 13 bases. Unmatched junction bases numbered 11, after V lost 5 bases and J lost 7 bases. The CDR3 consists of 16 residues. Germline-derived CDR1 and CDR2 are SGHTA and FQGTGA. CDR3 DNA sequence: TGTGCCAGCAGCCCCCAGGGGCCGGGACTAGCGGGGGAGCAGTACTTC. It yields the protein CASSPQGPGLAGEQYF. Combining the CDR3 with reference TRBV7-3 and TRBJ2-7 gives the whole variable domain GAGVSQTPSNKVTEKGKYVELRCDPISGHTALYWYRQSLGQGPEFLIYFQGTGAADDSGLPNDRFFAVRPEGSVSTLKIQRTERGDSAVYLCASSPQGPGLAGEQYFGPGTRLTVT.

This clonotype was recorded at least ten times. The CDR3: CASSKQTGVGTEAFF. The CDR3, as DNA: TGTGCCAGTAGTAAGCAAACAGGAGTTGGCACTGAAGCTTTCTTT. V and J are TRBV19 and TRBJ1-1; D perhaps matches TRBD1 (5 bases). Deletions cut 4 bases from V and 4 bases from J, with 16 bases between. The CDR3 has 15 residues. CDR1 is LNHDA and CDR2 is SQIVND in the germline V gene (reference sequence).

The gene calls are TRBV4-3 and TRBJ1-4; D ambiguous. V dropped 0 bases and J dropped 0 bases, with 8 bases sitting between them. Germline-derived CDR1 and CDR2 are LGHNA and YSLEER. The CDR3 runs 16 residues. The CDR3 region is CASSQDLPATNEKLFF. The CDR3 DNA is TGCGCCAGCAGCCAAGATCTCCCAGCAACTAATGAAAAACTGTTTTTT.

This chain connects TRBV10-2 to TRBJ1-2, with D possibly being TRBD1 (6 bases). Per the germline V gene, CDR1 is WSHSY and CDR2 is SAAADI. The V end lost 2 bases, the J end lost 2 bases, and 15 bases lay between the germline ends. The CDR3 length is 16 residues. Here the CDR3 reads CASSEPDSHSNYGYTF. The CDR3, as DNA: TGCGCCAGCAGTGAGCCGGACAGTCATTCCAACTATGGCTACACCTTC.

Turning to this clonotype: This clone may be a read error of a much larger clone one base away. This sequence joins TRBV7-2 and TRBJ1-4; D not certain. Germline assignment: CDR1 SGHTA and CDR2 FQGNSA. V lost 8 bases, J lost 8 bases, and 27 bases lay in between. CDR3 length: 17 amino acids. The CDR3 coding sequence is TGTGCCAGCTGCAGAGACCCGTATGGGTCTGGAGGGGAAAAACTGTTTTTT. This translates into CASCRDPYGSGGEKLFF.

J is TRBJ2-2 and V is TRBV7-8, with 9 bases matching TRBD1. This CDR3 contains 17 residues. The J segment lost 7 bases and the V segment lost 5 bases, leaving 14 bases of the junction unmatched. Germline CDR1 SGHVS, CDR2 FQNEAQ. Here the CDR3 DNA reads TGTGCCAGCAGCCCCAGGGGGGGACAGGGACTCGTCGGGGAGCTGTTTTTT. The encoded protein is CASSPRGGQGLVGELFF. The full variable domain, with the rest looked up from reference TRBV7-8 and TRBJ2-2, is GAGVSQSPRYKVAKRGQDVALRCDPISGHVSLFWYQQALGQGPEFLTYFQNEAQLDKSGLPSDRFFAERPEGSVSTLKIQRTQQEDSAVYLCASSPRGGQGLVGELFFGEGSRLTVL.

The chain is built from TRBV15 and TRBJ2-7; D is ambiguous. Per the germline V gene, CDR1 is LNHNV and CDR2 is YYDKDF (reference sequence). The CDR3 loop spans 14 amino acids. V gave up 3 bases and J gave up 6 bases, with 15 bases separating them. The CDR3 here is CATSSVSAAPEQYF. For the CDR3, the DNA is TGTGCCACCAGCAGCGTCTCGGCAGCTCCCGAGCAGTACTTC.

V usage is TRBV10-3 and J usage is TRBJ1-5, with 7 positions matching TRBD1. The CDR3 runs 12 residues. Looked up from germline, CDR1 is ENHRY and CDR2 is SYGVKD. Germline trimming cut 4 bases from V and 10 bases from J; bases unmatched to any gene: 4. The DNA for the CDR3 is TGTGCCATCAGTGGGACAGGTCGTCCCCAGCATTTT. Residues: CAISGTGRPQHF.

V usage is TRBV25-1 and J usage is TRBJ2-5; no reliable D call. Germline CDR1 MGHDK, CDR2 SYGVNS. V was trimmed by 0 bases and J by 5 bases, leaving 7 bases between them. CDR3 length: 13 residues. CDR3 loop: CASSEYTRETQYF. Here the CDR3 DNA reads TGTGCCAGCAGTGAATATACGCGGGAGACCCAGTACTTC.

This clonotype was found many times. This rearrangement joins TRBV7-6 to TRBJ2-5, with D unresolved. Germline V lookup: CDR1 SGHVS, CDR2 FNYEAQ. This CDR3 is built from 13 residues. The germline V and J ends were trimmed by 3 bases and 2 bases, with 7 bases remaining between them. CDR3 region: CASSFHQQETQYF. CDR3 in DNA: TGTGCCAGCAGCTTTCACCAACAAGAGACCCAGTACTTC. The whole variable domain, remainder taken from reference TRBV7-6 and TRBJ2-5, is GAGVSQSPRYKVTKRGQDVALRCDPISGHVSLYWYRQALGQGPEFLTYFNYEAQQDKSGLPNDRFSAERPEGSISTLTIQRTEQRDSAMYRCASSFHQQETQYFGPGTRLLVL.

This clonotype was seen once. In DNA form, the CDR3 reads TGTGCCAGCAGCGATCAGGGGTCCTTGAACACTGAAGCTTTCTTT. As protein: CASSDQGSLNTEAFF. This chain joins TRBV7-2 and TRBJ1-1; possible D gene TRBD1, 6 bases. The CDR3 length is 15 residues. Germline V CDR1 and CDR2: SGHTA, FQGNSA. V lost 5 bases and J lost 0, with 13 bases in between.

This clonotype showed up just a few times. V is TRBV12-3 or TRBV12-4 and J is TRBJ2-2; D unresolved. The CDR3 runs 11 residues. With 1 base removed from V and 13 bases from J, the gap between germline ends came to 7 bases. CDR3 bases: TGTGCCAGCAGTTTAGGGCCCGGGCTGTTTTTT. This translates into CASSLGPGLFF.